This entry features one TCR beta chain sequence. Generated by immunoSEQ multiplex PCR, the TCRdb table keeps only in-frame clones and is missing some. Here the sample spans 250,000 to 350,000 clones, about four fifths being singletons. J was trimmed by 5 bases and V by 4 bases; bases with no gene match: 12. The CDR3 is made up of 16 amino acids. In germline, CDR1 is SGDLS, CDR2 YYNGEE. The data were taken from a study of blood T cell repertoires in COVID-19. The source is a human donor with COVID-19, enrolled during active disease. The donor label of this sample is uncertain. The sequenced sample consisted of peripheral blood. The V call is TRBV9, the J call TRBJ2-1, with 7 bases matching TRBD2. CDR3 sequence: CASSPSILREHNEQFF. The CDR3 DNA is TGTGCCAGCAGCCCCTCTATTCTGCGGGAGCACAATGAGCAGTTCTTC. Using reference TRBV9 and TRBJ2-1 for the parts outside the CDR3, the full variable domain is DSGVTQTPKHLITATGQRVTLRCSPRSGDLSVYWYQQSLDQGLQFLIQYYNGEERAKGNILERFSAQQFPDLHSELNLSSLELGDSALYFCASSPSILREHNEQFFGPGTRLTVL.